This T cell receptor beta chain is drawn from a study of T cells after yellow fever vaccination. Background on the study: Fractions containing few cells were prepared with SMART-Seq v4 Ultra Low Input. General study results and limits: CD4 and CD8 compartments shared a small share of clonotypes, likely from convergent recombination.

TCRdb ran MiXCR on the 5' RACE reads and lists one entry per CDR3 protein. The sample has some 340,000 distinct CDR3 sequences; approximately 12% are singletons. This CDR3 has 14 residues. V lost 6 bases and J lost 4; bases outside the gene matches: 8. Germline V gene data show CDR1 as MNHNS and CDR2 as SASEGT. This clonotype was observed a few times. Its target is unknown. This specimen consisted of CD4+ T cells sorted from PBMCs, obtained 45 days after the yellow fever booster vaccination. The chain has TRBV6-1 and TRBJ1-2; 7 bases agree with TRBD1. The receptor was derived from a young man who received the YFV17D yellow fever vaccine. Here the CDR3 DNA reads TGTGCCAGCAGAACCGACAGGGCTGTCTATGGCTACACCTTC. Translated, it gives CASRTDRAVYGYTF.